The 8 T cell receptor beta chains reported below all come from one sample, sequenced in a study of T cells in tuberculosis. Clones were read by immunoSEQ multiplex PCR, and TCRdb kept only the in-frame ones, dropping some. The sample lists about 58,000 clones, 88% occurring once. Cells were sorted from thawed PBMC rested overnight and stained with GMM-loaded CD1B tetramer, viability dye and anti-CD3. The CD1B tetramers carried C32 glucose monomycolate purified from Rhodococcus equi. The source material was CD1b-GMM tetramer-negative cells sorted from PBMCs. All receptors come from an adult woman with latent tuberculosis.

V usage is TRBV27 and J usage is TRBJ1-2; D is unresolved. V lost 3 bases, J lost 6 bases, and 14 bases lay in between. The CDR3 spans 14 residues. CDR1 and CDR2 (germline): MNHEY, SMNVEV (reference sequence). CDR3 in DNA: TGTGCCAGCAGTTTGGGAGGAGGGATTGATGGCTACACCTTC. This encodes CASSLGGGIDGYTF.

The chain couples TRBV27 to TRBJ2-1; TRBD2 matches at 11 bases. Germline trimming cut 4 bases from V and 0 bases from J; bases unmatched to any gene: 8. Germline V CDR1 and CDR2: MNHEY, SMNVEV (reference sequence). The CDR3 spans 18 residues. The CDR3 spells CASSSRGSGRASYNEQFF. The CDR3 DNA sequence: TGTGCCAGCAGTTCCCGGGGTAGCGGGAGGGCCTCCTACAATGAGCAGTTCTTC.

The gene calls are TRBV29-1 and TRBJ1-4; TRBD1 is a possible D gene (6 bases). V was cut by 7 bases and J by 1 base, with 10 bases left in between. Per germline, CDR1 SQVTM and CDR2 ANQGSEA. The CDR3 consists of 13 residues. The CDR3 region is CSATGRTNEKLFF. The DNA for the CDR3 is TGCAGCGCAACAGGGAGAACTAATGAAAAACTGTTTTTT.

The chain uses TRBV5-1 and TRBJ1-1; D call uncertain. Germline V gene sequence: CDR1 SGHRS, CDR2 YFSETQ. The V gene lost 0 bases and the J gene lost 0 bases, with 6 bases spanning the gap. This CDR3 comprises 14 residues. As DNA, the CDR3 is TGCGCCAGCAGCTTGGGGCACCTGAACACTGAAGCTTTCTTT. Protein: CASSLGHLNTEAFF.

CDR3 sequence reads: CASSATGEGYTF. The CDR3 coding sequence is TGCGCCAGCAGCGCCACAGGGGAAGGCTACACCTTC. This sequence joins TRBV5-1 and TRBJ1-2, with 7 positions matching TRBD1. Losses at the gene ends were 4 bases for V and 8 bases for J; bases not matched to a gene: 5. The CDR3 has 12 residues. Per germline, CDR1 SGHRS and CDR2 YFSETQ. Full variable domain (missing parts from reference TRBV5-1 and TRBJ1-2): KAGVTQTPRYLIKTRGQQVTLSCSPISGHRSVSWYQQTPGQGLQFLFEYFSETQRNKGNFPGRFSGRQFSNSRSEMNVSTLELGDSALYLCASSATGEGYTFGSGTRLTVV.

The chain employs TRBV30 and TRBJ2-7, with TRBD1 identical over 9 bases. Germline lookup yields CDR1 GTSNPN and CDR2 SVGIG (reference sequence). CDR3 length equals 13 residues. The V gene end was trimmed by 2 bases and the J gene end by 5 bases; junction bases not matched to a gene: 4. CDR3 coding DNA: TGTGCCTGGAGTACTGGACAGGGGCACGAGCAGTACTTC. Translation: CAWSTGQGHEQYF.

About this clone: The germline gene is not matched at one end of the junction; a read error may be the cause. The rearrangement joins TRBV7-2 to TRBJ2-7; TRBD2 matches at 7 bases. The CDR3 sequence is 13 residues long. The germline gives CDR1 SGHTA, CDR2 FQGNSA. The CDR3 nucleotides read TGTGCCAGCAGCCACATAGCGGGTTGGAGAAAAAACTTC. Protein sequence: CASSHIAGWRKNF.

V gene TRBV30 combines with J gene TRBJ1-1; the D gene is possibly TRBD1 (6 bases). Trimming took 3 bases from V and 1 from J, leaving 15 bases between them. The germline CDR1 and CDR2 sequences are GTSNPN and SVGIG (reference sequence). The CDR3 has 15 amino acids. The chain's CDR3 is CAWRLGQSKNTEAFF. CDR3 DNA sequence: TGTGCCTGGAGGCTCGGACAGAGCAAGAACACTGAAGCTTTCTTT.